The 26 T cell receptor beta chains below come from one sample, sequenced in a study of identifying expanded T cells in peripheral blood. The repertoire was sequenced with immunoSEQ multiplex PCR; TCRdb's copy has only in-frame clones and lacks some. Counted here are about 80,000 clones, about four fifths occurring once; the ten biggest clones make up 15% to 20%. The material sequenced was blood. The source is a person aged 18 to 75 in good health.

The CDR3 loop reads CSVEGIYTEAFF. The CDR3 DNA follows: TGCAGCGTTGAAGGCATCTACACTGAAGCTTTCTTT. The J gene is TRBJ1-1, the V gene TRBV29-1; D gene uncertain. Trimming left V 1 base short and J 3 bases short, with 6 bases between. This CDR3 has 12 residues. Germline CDR1 and CDR2: SQVTM and ANQGSEA. Based on the CDR3 plus reference TRBV29-1 and TRBJ1-1, the full variable domain is SAVISQKPSRDICQRGTSLTIQCQVDSQVTMMFWYRQQPGQSLTLIATANQGSEATYESGFVIDKFPISRPNLTFSTLTVSNMSPEDSSIYLCSVEGIYTEAFFGQGTRLTVV.

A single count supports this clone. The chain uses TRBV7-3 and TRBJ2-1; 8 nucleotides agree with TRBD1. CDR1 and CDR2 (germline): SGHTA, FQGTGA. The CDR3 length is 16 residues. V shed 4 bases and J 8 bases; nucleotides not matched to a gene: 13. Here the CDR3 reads CASSYTAGQGRYEQFF. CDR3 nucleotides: TGTGCCAGCAGCTATACGGCAGGACAGGGTCGTTATGAGCAGTTCTTC.

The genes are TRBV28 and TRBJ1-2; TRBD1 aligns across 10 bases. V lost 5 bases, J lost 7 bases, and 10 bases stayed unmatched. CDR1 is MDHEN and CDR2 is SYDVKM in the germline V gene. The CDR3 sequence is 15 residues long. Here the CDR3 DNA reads TGTGCCAGCAGTCCCGAATTGACAGGGGGCCTTGGCTACACCTTC. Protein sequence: CASSPELTGGLGYTF.

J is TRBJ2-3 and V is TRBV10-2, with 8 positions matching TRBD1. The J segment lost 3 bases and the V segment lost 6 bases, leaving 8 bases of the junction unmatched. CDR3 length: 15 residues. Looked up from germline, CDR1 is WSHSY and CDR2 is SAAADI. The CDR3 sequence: CASSLRQGLTDTQYF. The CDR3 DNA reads TGCGCCAGCAGCTTAAGACAGGGGCTAACAGATACGCAGTATTTT.

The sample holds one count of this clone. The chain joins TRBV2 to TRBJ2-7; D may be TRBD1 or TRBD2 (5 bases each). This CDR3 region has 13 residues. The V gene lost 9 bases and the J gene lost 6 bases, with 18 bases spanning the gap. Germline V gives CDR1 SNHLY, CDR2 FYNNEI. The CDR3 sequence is CASLGPYALEQYF. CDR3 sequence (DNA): TGTGCCAGTTTGGGACCTTACGCCCTCGAGCAGTACTTC. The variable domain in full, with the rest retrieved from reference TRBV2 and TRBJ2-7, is EPEVTQTPSHQVTQMGQEVILRCVPISNHLYFYWYRQILGQKVEFLVSFYNNEISEKSEIFDDQFSVERPDGSNFTLKIRSTKLEDSAMYFCASLGPYALEQYFGPGTRLTVT.

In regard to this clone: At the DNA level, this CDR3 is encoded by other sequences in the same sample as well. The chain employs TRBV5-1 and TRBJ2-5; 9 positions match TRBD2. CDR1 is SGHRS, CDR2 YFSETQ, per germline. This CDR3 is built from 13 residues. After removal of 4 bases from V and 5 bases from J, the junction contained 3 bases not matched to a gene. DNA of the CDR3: TGCGCCAGCAGCCCGGGACTAGCTGAGACCCAGTACTTC. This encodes CASSPGLAETQYF.

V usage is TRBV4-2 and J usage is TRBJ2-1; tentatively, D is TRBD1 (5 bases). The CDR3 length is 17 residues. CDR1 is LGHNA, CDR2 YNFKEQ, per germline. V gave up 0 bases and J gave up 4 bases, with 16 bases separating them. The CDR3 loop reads CASSQDRQGALYNEQFF. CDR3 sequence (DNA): TGTGCCAGCAGCCAAGATAGGCAAGGGGCCCTATACAATGAGCAGTTCTTC.

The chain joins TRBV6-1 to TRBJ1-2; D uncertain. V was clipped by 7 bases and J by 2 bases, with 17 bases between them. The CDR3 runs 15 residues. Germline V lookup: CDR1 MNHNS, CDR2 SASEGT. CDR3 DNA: TGTGCCAGCATAGGCTACCGTGGAGGAAACTATGGCTACACCTTC. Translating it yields CASIGYRGGNYGYTF.

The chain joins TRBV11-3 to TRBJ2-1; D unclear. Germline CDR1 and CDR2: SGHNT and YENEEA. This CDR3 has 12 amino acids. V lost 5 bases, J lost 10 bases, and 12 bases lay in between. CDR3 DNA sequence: TGTGCCAGCAGCCAAGGCTTCACGGAGCAGTTCTTC. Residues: CASSQGFTEQFF.

The DNA for the CDR3 is TGTGCCAGCAGCGCGACAAATTCACCCCTCCACTTT. Amino acids: CASSATNSPLHF. The chain joins TRBV9 to TRBJ1-6; no definite D call. The V gene lost 3 bases and the J gene lost 7 bases, with 5 bases spanning the gap. CDR1 is SGDLS, CDR2 YYNGEE, per germline. This CDR3 region has 12 residues.

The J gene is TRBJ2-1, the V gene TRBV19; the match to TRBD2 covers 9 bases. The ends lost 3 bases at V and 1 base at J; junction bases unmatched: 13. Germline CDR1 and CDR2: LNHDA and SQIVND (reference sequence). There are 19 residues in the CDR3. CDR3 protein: CASSIGAATSGRSYNEQFF. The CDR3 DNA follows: TGTGCCAGTAGTATTGGTGCGGCGACCAGCGGGAGGTCCTACAATGAGCAGTTCTTC. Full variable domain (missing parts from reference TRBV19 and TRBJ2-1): DGGITQSPKYLFRKEGQNVTLSCEQNLNHDAMYWYRQDPGQGLRLIYYSQIVNDFQKGDIAEGYSVSREKKESFPLTVTSAQKNPTAFYLCASSIGAATSGRSYNEQFFGPGTRLTVL.

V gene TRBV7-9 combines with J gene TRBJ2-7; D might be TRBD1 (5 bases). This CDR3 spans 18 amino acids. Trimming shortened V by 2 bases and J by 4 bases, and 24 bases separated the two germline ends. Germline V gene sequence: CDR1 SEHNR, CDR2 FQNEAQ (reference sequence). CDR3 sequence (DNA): TGTGCCAGCAGCTTAAATTGGGGCAACCCAACTGGAAGATACGAGCAGTACTTC. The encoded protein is CASSLNWGNPTGRYEQYF. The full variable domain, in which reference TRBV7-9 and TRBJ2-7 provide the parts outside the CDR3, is DTGVSQNPRHKITKRGQNVTFRCDPISEHNRLYWYRQTLGQGPEFLTYFQNEAQLEKSRLLSDRFSAERPKGSFSTLEIQRTEQGDSAMYLCASSLNWGNPTGRYEQYFGPGTRLTVT.

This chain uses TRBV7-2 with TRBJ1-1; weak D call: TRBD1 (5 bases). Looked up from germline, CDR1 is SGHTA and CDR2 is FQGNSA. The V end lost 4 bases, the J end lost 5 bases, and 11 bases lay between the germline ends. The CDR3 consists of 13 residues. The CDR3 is CASSSLGTTEAFF. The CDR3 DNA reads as TGTGCCAGCAGCTCATTAGGGACGACTGAAGCTTTCTTT.

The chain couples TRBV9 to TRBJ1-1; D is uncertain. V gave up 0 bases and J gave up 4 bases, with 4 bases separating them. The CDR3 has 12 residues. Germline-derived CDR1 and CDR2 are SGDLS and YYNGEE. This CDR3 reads CASSVGATEAFF. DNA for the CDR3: TGTGCCAGCAGCGTAGGTGCCACTGAAGCTTTCTTT. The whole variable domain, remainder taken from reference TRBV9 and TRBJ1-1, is DSGVTQTPKHLITATGQRVTLRCSPRSGDLSVYWYQQSLDQGLQFLIQYYNGEERAKGNILERFSAQQFPDLHSELNLSSLELGDSALYFCASSVGATEAFFGQGTRLTVV.

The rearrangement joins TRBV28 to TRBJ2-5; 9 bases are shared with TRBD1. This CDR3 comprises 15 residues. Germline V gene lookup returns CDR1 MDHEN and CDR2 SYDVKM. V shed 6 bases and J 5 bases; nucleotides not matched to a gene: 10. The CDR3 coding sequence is TGTGCCAGCAGCAAGACACAGGGGGCCCGGGAGACCCAGTACTTC. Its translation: CASSKTQGARETQYF. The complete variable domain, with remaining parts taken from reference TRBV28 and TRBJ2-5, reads DVKVTQSSRYLVKRTGEKVFLECVQDMDHENMFWYRQDPGLGLRLIYFSYDVKMKEKGDIPEGYSVSREKKERFSLILESASTNQTSMYLCASSKTQGARETQYFGPGTRLLVL.

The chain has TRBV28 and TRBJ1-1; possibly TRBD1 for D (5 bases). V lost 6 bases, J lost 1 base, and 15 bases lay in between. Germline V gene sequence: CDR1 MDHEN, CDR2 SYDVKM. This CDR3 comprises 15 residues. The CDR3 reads CASRLPGLQNTEAFF. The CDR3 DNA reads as TGTGCCAGCAGGCTACCGGGACTTCAGAACACTGAAGCTTTCTTT.

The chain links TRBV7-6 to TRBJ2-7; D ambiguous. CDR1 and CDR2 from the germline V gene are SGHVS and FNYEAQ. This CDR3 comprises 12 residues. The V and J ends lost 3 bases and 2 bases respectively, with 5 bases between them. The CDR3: CASSLTTYEQYF. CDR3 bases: TGTGCCAGCAGCTTGACGACCTACGAGCAGTACTTC.

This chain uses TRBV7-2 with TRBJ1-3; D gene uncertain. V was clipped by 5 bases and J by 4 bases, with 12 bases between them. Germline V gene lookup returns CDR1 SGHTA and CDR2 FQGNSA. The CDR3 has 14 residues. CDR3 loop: CASSEDGSGNTIYF. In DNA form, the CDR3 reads TGTGCCAGCAGCGAGGATGGTTCCGGAAACACCATATATTTT.

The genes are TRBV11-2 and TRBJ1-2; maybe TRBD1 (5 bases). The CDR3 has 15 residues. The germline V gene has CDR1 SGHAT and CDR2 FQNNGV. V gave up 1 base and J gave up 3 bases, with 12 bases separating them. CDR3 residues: CASSLVLGEDYGYTF. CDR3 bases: TGTGCCAGCAGCTTAGTATTGGGGGAAGACTATGGCTACACCTTC.

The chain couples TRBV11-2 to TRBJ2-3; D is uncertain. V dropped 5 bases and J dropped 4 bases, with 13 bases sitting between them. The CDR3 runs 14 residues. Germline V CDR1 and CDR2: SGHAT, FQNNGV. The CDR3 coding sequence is TGTGCCAGCAGCGCAGGCCAAGCATCAGATACGCAGTATTTT. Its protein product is CASSAGQASDTQYF.

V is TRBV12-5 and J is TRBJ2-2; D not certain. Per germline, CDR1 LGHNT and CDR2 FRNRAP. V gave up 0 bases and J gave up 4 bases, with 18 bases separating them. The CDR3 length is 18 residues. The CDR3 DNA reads TGTGCTAGTGGTTTGGTAATGGGGAATGGAAGAATCACCGGGGAGCTGTTTTTT. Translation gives CASGLVMGNGRITGELFF.

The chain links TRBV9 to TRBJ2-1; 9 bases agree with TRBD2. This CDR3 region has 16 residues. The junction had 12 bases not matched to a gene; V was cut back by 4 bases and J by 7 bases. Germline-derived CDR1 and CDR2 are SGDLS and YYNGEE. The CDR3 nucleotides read TGTGCCAGCAGCTATGACTGGGGACTAGCAGTTAATGAGCAGTTCTTC. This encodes CASSYDWGLAVNEQFF.

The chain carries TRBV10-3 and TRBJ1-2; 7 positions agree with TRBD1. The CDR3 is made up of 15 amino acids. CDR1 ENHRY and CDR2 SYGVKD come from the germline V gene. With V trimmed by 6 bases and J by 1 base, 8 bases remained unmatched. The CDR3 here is CAIREDRAGNYGYTF. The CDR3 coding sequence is TGTGCCATCAGGGAAGACAGGGCTGGTAACTATGGCTACACCTTC.

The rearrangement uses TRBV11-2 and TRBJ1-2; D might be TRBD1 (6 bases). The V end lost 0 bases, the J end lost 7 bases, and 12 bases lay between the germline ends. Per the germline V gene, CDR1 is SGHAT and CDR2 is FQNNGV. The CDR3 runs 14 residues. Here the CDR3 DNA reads TGTGCCAGCAGCTTAGAGCCAACAGGGAGTGGCTACACCTTC. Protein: CASSLEPTGSGYTF.

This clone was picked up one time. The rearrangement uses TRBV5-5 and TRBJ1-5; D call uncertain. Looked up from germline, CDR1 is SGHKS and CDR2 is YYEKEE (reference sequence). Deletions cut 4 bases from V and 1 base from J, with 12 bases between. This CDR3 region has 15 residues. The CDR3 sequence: CASSPVVESNQPQHF. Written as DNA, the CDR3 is TGTGCCAGCAGCCCCGTAGTAGAGAGCAATCAGCCCCAGCATTTT.

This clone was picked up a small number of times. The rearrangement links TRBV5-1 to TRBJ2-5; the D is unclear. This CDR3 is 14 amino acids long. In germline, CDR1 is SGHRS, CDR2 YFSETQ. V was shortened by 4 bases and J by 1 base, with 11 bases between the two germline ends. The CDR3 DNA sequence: TGCGCCAGCAGCACGTCCGCGCCCCAAGAGACCCAGTACTTC. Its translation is CASSTSAPQETQYF. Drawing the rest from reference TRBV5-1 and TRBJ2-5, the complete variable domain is KAGVTQTPRYLIKTRGQQVTLSCSPISGHRSVSWYQQTPGQGLQFLFEYFSETQRNKGNFPGRFSGRQFSNSRSEMNVSTLELGDSALYLCASSTSAPQETQYFGPGTRLLVL.